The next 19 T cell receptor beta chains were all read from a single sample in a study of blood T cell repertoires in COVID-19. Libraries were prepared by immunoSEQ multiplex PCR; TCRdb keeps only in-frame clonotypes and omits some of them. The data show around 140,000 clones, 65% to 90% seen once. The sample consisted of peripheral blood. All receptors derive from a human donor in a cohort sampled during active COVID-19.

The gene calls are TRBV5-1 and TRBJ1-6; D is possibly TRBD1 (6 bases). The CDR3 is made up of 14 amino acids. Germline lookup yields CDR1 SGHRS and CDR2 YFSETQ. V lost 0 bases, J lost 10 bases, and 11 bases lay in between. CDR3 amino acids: CASSLGGGQSPLHF. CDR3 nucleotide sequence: TGCGCCAGCAGCTTGGGTGGGGGCCAGTCACCCCTCCACTTT.

CDR3 sequence (DNA): TGTGCCAGCAGCTGGCGGGGTGGCACAGATACGCAGTATTTT. It specifies CASSWRGGTDTQYF. V gene TRBV7-3 combines with J gene TRBJ2-3; TRBD2 is a possible D gene (6 bases). Trimming pared 4 bases from V and 1 base from J, leaving 9 bases between. The CDR3 is 14 amino acids. CDR1 is SGHTA, CDR2 FQGTGA, per germline. Complete variable domain (other parts from reference TRBV7-3 and TRBJ2-3): GAGVSQTPSNKVTEKGKYVELRCDPISGHTALYWYRQSLGQGPEFLIYFQGTGAADDSGLPNDRFFAVRPEGSVSTLKIQRTERGDSAVYLCASSWRGGTDTQYFGPGTRLTVL.

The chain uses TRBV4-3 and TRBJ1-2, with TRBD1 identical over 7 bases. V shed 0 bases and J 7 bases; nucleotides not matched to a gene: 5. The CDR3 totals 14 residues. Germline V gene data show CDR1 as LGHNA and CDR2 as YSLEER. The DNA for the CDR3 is TGCGCCAGCAGCCAAGATCAGGGGGGCATTGGCTACACCTTC. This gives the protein CASSQDQGGIGYTF.

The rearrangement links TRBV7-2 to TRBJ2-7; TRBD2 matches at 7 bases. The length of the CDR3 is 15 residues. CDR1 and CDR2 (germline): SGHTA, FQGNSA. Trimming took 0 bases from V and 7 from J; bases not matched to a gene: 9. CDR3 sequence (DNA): TGTGCCAGCAGCTTAGCGGGAGGGGCCTGGGGTGAGCAGTACTTC. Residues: CASSLAGGAWGEQYF.

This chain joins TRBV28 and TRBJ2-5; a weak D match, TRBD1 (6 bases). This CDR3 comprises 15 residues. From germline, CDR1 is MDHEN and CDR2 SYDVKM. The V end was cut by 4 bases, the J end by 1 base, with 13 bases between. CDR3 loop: CASSSNRALQETQYF. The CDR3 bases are TGTGCCAGCAGTTCAAACAGGGCCCTCCAAGAGACCCAGTACTTC.

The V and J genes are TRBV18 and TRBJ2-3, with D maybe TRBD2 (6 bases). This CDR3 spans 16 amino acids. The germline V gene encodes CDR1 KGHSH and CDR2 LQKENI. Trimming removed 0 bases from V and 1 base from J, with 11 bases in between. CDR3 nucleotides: TGTGCCAGCTCACCACCGTATGGCGGGGGCACAGATACGCAGTATTTT. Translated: CASSPPYGGGTDTQYF.

The CDR3 nucleotides read TGTGCCAGCAGCTTTATCCGTCTAAGGGACAGGGGATACGAGCAGTACTTC. Residues: CASSFIRLRDRGYEQYF. V usage is TRBV5-6 and J usage is TRBJ2-7; 10 bases match TRBD1. The CDR3 sequence is 17 residues long. Germline lookup yields CDR1 SGHDT and CDR2 YYEEEE. J gave up 4 bases and V 2 bases, and 12 bases lay outside the gene matches.

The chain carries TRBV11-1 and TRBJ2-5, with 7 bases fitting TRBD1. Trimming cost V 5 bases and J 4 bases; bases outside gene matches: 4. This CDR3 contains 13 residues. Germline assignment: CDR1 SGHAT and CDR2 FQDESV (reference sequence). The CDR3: CASSRDRVETQYF. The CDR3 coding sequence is TGTGCCAGCAGCCGAGACAGGGTAGAGACCCAGTACTTC.

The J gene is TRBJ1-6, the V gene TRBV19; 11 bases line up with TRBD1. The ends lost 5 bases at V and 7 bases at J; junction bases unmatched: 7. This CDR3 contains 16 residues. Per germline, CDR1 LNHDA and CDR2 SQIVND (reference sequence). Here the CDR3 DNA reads TGTGCCAGTAGTTTTGGACAGGGGGCGTTGAATTCACCCCTCCACTTT. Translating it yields CASSFGQGALNSPLHF.

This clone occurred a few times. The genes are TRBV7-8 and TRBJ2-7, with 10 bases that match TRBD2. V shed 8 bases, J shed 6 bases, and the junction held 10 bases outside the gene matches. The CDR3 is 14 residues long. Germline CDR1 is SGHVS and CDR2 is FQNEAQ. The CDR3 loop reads CASRPVTSGSEQYF. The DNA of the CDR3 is TGTGCCAGCCGTCCTGTGACTAGCGGGTCCGAGCAGTACTTC.

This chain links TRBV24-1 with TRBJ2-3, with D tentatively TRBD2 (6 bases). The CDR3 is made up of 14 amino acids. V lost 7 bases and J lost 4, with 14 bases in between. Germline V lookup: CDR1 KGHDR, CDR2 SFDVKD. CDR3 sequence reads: CATSRRAFADTQYF. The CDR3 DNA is TGTGCCACCAGCAGGAGGGCCTTCGCAGATACGCAGTATTTT.

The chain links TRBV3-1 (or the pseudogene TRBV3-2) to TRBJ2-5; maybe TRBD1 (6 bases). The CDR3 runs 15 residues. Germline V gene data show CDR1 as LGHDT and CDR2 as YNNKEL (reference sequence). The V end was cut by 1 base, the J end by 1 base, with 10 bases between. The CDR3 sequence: CASSQVSGAQETQYF. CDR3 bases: TGTGCCAGCAGCCAAGTTTCAGGGGCCCAAGAGACCCAGTACTTC.

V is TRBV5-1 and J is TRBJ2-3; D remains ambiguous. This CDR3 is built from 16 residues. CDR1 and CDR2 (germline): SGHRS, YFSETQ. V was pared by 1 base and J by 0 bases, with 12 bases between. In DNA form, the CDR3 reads TGCGCCAGCAGCTTGTATGAGTACTTGAGCACAGATACGCAGTATTTT. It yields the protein CASSLYEYLSTDTQYF. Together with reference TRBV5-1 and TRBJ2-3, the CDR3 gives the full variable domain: KAGVTQTPRYLIKTRGQQVTLSCSPISGHRSVSWYQQTPGQGLQFLFEYFSETQRNKGNFPGRFSGRQFSNSRSEMNVSTLELGDSALYLCASSLYEYLSTDTQYFGPGTRLTVL.

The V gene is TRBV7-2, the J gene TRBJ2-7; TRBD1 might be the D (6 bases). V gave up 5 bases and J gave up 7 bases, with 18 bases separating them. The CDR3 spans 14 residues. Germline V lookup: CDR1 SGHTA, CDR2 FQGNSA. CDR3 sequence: CASSPGQGRGEQYF. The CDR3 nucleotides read TGTGCCAGCAGCCCCGGGCAGGGGCGAGGTGAGCAGTACTTC.

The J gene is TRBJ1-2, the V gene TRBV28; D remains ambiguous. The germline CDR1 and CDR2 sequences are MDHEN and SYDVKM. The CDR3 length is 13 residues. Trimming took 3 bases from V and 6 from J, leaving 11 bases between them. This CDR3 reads CASSFQDRDGYTF. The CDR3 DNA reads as TGTGCCAGCAGTTTCCAAGATCGAGATGGCTACACCTTC.

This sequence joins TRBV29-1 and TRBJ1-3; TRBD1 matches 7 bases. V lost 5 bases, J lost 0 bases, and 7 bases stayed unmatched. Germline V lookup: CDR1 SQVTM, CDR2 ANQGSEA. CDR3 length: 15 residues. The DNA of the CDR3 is TGCAGCGTTTTGACAGGGCGCTACTCTGGAAACACCATATATTTT. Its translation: CSVLTGRYSGNTIYF.

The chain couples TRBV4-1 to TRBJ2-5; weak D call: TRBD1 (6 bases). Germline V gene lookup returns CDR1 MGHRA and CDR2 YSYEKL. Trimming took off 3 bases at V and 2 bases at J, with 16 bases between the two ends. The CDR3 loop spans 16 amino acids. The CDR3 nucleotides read TGCGCCAGCAGCCAGGGCACAGGGTGGCGACAAGAGACCCAGTACTTC. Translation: CASSQGTGWRQETQYF.

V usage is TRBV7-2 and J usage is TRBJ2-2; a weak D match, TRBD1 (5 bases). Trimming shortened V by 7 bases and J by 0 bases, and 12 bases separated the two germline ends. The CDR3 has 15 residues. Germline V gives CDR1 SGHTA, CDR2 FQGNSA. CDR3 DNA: TGTGCCAGCAAACAGGTACACGCGAACACCGGGGAGCTGTTTTTT. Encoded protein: CASKQVHANTGELFF.

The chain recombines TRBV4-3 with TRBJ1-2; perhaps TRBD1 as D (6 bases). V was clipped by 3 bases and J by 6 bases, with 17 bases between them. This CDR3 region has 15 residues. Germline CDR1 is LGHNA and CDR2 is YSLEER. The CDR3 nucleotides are TGCGCCAGCAGCCACCGGGACACGGGCCAAAATGGCTACACCTTC. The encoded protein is CASSHRDTGQNGYTF.